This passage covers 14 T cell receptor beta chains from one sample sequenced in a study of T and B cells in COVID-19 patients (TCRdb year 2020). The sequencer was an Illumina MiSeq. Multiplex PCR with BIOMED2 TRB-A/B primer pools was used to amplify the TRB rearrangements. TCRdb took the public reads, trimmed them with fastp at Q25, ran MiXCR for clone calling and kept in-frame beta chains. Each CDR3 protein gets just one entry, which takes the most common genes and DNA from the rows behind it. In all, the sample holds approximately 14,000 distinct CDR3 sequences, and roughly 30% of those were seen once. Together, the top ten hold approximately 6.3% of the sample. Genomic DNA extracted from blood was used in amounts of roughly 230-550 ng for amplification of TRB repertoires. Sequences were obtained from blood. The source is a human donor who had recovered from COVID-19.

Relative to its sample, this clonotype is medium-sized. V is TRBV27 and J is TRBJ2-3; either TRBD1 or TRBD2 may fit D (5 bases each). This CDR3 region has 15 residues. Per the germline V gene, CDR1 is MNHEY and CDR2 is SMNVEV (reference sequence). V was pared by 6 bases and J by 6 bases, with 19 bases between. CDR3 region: CASRTDYEAADTQYF. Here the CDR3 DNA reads TGTGCCAGCAGGACAGACTACGAGGCAGCGGATACGCAGTATTTT.

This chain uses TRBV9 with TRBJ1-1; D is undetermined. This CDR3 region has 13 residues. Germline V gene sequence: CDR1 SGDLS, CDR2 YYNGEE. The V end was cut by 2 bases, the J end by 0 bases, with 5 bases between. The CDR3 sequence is CASSVDLNTEAFF. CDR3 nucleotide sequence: TGTGCCAGCAGCGTGGACCTGAACACTGAAGCTTTCTTT.

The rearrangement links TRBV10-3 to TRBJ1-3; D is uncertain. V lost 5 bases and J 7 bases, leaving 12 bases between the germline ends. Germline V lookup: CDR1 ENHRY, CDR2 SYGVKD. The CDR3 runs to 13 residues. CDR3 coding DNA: TGTGCCATCAGTCAAGACAAGGGTAACACCATATATTTT. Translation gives CAISQDKGNTIYF.

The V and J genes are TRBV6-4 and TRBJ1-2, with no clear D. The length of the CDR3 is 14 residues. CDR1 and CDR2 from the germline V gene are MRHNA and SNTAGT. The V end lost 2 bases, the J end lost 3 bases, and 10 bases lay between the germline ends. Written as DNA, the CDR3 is TGTGCCAGCAGTGACAACAACAAGGACTATGGCTACACCTTC. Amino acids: CASSDNNKDYGYTF.

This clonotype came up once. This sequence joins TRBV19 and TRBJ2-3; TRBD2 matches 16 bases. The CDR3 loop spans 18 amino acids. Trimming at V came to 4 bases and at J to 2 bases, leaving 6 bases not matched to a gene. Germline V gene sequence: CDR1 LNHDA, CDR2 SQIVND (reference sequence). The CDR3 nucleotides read TGTGCCAGTAGTAGGGAGGGACTAGCGGGGGGGGTCACAGATACGCAGTATTTT. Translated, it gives CASSREGLAGGVTDTQYF.

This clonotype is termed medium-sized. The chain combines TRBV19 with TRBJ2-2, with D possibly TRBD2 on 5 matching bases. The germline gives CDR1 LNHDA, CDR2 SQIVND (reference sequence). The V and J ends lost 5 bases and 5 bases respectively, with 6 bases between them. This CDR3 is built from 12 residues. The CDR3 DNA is TGTGCCAGTAGTTGGAGGACCGGGGAGCTGTTTTTT. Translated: CASSWRTGELFF.

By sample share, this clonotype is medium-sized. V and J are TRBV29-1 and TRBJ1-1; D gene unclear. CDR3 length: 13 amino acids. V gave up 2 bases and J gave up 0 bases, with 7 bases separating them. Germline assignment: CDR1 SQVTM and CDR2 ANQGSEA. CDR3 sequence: CSVELQMNTEAFF. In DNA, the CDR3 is TGCAGCGTTGAATTGCAGATGAACACTGAAGCTTTCTTT. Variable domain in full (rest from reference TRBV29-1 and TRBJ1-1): SAVISQKPSRDICQRGTSLTIQCQVDSQVTMMFWYRQQPGQSLTLIATANQGSEATYESGFVIDKFPISRPNLTFSTLTVSNMSPEDSSIYLCSVELQMNTEAFFGQGTRLTVV.

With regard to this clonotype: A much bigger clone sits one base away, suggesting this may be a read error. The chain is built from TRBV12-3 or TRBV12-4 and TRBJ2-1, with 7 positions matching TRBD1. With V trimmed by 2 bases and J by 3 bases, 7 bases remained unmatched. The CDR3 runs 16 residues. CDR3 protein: CASSLLIGGDYNEQFF. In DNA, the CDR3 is TGTGCCAGCAGTTTATTAATAGGGGGCGACTACAATGAGCAGTTCTTC.

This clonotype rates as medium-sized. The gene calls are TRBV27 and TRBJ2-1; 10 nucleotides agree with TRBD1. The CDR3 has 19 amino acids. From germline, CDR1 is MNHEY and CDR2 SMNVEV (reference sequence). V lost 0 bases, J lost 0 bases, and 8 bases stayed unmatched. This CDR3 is CASSLSTWTGGISYNEQFF. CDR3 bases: TGTGCCAGCAGTTTATCGACTTGGACAGGGGGGATCTCCTACAATGAGCAGTTCTTC.

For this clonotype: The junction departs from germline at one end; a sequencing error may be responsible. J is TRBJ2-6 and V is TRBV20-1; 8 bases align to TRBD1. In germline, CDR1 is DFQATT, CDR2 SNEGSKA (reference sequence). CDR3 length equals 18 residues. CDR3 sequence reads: CSATPRQGIRSGANVLTF. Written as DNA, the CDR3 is TGCAGCGCTACCCCCCGACAGGGGATACGCTCTGGGGCCAACGTCCTGACTTTC.

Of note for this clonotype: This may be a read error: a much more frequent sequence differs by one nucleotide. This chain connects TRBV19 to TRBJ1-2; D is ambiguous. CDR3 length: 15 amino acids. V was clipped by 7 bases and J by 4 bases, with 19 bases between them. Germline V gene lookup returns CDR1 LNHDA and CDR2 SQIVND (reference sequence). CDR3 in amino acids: CASTLLPPRGYGYTF. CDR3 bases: TGTGCCAGTACCCTCCTCCCCCCCCGGGGCTATGGCTACACCTTC.

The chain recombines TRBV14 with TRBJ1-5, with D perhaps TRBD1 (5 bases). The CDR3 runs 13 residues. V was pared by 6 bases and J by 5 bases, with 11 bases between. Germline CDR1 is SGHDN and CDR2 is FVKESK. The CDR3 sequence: CASSRTGHQPQHF. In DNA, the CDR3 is TGTGCCAGCAGTAGAACAGGACATCAGCCCCAGCATTTT.

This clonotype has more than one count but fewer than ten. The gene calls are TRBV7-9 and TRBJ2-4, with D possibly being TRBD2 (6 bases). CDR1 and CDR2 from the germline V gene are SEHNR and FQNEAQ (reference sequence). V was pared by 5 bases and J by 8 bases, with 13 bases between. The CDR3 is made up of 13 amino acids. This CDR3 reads CASSQGGLDIQYF. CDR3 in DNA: TGTGCCAGCAGCCAGGGAGGTCTCGACATTCAGTACTTC.

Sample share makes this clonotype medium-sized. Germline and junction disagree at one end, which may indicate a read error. CDR3 in amino acids: CASSLSGTGGSKYSYEQYF. As DNA, the CDR3 is TGTGCCAGCAGTCTATCCGGGACAGGGGGCTCCAAATACTCCTACGAGCAGTACTTC. The chain combines TRBV27 with TRBJ2-7; the match to TRBD1 covers 12 bases. The germline gives CDR1 MNHEY, CDR2 SMNVEV (reference sequence). This CDR3 comprises 19 residues.